The 15 T cell receptor beta chains given below trace back to one sample, sequenced in a study of blood T cell repertoires in COVID-19. Sequenced by immunoSEQ multiplex PCR; TCRdb stores in-frame clones only, minus some. The table includes 120,000 or so clones, roughly 80% detected once. Sequencing input: peripheral blood. The receptors originated from a man between 65 and 85 years old with acute or convalescent COVID-19.

The J gene is TRBJ1-2, the V gene TRBV19; 7 bases fit TRBD1. Germline trimming cut 6 bases from V and 9 bases from J; bases unmatched to any gene: 10. This CDR3 contains 13 residues. Germline assignment: CDR1 LNHDA and CDR2 SQIVND (reference sequence). The CDR3 loop is CASRRQGDHRYTF. CDR3 DNA sequence: TGTGCCAGTAGGCGACAGGGAGACCACCGCTACACCTTC.

The V and J genes are TRBV24-1 and TRBJ1-2, with 12 bases fitting TRBD1. With 7 bases clipped from V and 3 bases from J, the junction kept 5 bases outside the gene matches. The germline V gene encodes CDR1 KGHDR and CDR2 SFDVKD. This CDR3 is 15 amino acids long. As DNA, the CDR3 is TGTGCCACCAGGGGGACAGGGGGCGCCGACTATGGCTACACCTTC. Its protein is CATRGTGGADYGYTF.

The V and J genes are TRBV7-9 and TRBJ2-7; 7 bases align to TRBD2. V gave up 5 bases and J gave up 2 bases; unmatched junction bases: 6. Germline loops: CDR1 SEHNR, CDR2 FQNEAQ (reference sequence). This CDR3 is built from 14 residues. The CDR3 region is CASSRDGTTYEQYF. The DNA of the CDR3 is TGTGCCAGCAGCCGGGACGGGACTACCTACGAGCAGTACTTC.

J is TRBJ1-4 and V is TRBV11-2; no clear D gene. The CDR3 covers 18 residues. CDR1 SGHAT and CDR2 FQNNGV come from the germline V gene. V dropped 0 bases and J dropped 6 bases, with 20 bases sitting between them. The CDR3 reads CASSLEVWSGFGDEKLFF. DNA for the CDR3: TGTGCCAGCAGCTTAGAAGTTTGGTCGGGATTCGGGGATGAAAAACTGTTTTTT.

This clone was found a few times. The chain joins TRBV7-9 to TRBJ2-1; TRBD1 aligns across 10 bases. This CDR3 spans 16 amino acids. Germline CDR1 is SEHNR and CDR2 is FQNEAQ (reference sequence). V lost 1 base to trimming and J lost 10 bases; unmatched junction nucleotides: 10. The CDR3 spells CASSLEPGQGVFEQFF. The CDR3 bases are TGTGCCAGCAGCTTAGAGCCAGGACAGGGGGTTTTCGAGCAGTTCTTC.

The chain carries TRBV7-2 and TRBJ2-5; maybe TRBD2 (6 bases). Germline V gene data show CDR1 as SGHTA and CDR2 as FQGNSA. This CDR3 has 13 amino acids. V lost 5 bases and J 7 bases, leaving 14 bases between the germline ends. CDR3 DNA sequence: TGTGCCAGCAGCCCGCGGGGCGTATCGACCCAGTACTTC. Translating it yields CASSPRGVSTQYF.

The V call is TRBV10-2, the J call TRBJ1-4; maybe TRBD1 (6 bases). This CDR3 region has 15 residues. Deletions cut 6 bases from V and 7 bases from J, with 18 bases between. Looked up from germline, CDR1 is WSHSY and CDR2 is SAAADI. The CDR3: CASRRQAGTGEKLFF. The CDR3 nucleotides are TGCGCCAGCAGACGACAGGCGGGTACCGGTGAAAAACTGTTTTTT.

The chain carries TRBV6-1 and TRBJ1-2; 8 bases map to TRBD1. The J segment lost 4 bases and the V segment lost 2 bases, leaving 9 bases of the junction unmatched. The CDR3 covers 16 residues. From germline, CDR1 is MNHNS and CDR2 SASEGT. This chain's CDR3 is CASSEFFRQGTYGYTF. CDR3 coding DNA: TGTGCCAGCAGTGAATTCTTTCGACAGGGGACCTATGGCTACACCTTC.

This rearrangement joins TRBV5-1 to TRBJ2-1; 12 nucleotides line up with TRBD2. CDR3 length: 17 residues. Germline V CDR1 and CDR2: SGHRS, YFSETQ. V lost 1 base to trimming and J lost 2 bases; unmatched junction nucleotides: 4. The CDR3 DNA follows: TGCGCCAGCAGCTTGTGGCTAGCGGGGGGGCCCTACAATGAGCAGTTCTTC. This codes for CASSLWLAGGPYNEQFF.

The V and J genes are TRBV9 and TRBJ2-3; TRBD2 aligns across 14 bases. CDR1 is SGDLS and CDR2 is YYNGEE in the germline V gene. J lost 6 bases, V lost 0 bases, and 6 bases had no gene match. The CDR3 covers 17 residues. Written as DNA, the CDR3 is TGTGCCAGCAGCGTAGCGGGGACTAGCGGGGGAAGGGATACGCAGTATTTT. Protein product: CASSVAGTSGGRDTQYF.

CDR3 nucleotide sequence: TGCGCCAGCAGCCAAGATGGTGGACAGGGTACCTACGAGCAGTACTTC. It specifies CASSQDGGQGTYEQYF. The chain is built from TRBV4-1 and TRBJ2-7; 8 positions agree with TRBD1. V dropped 0 bases and J dropped 2; count of bases not matched to a gene: 6. CDR1 MGHRA and CDR2 YSYEKL come from the germline V gene. The CDR3 length is 16 residues.

This clone was seen just once. CDR3 amino acids: CASSLNTGDYEQYF. DNA for the CDR3: TGCGCCAGCAGCTTGAATACGGGTGACTACGAGCAGTACTTC. This rearrangement joins TRBV5-1 to TRBJ2-7; D not resolved. The germline gives CDR1 SGHRS, CDR2 YFSETQ. This CDR3 is 14 amino acids long. V was trimmed by 1 base and J by 3 bases, leaving 11 bases between them.

The V gene is TRBV4-2, the J gene TRBJ2-1; 7 bases align to TRBD2. This CDR3 contains 18 residues. Germline V gives CDR1 LGHNA, CDR2 YNFKEQ. The J segment lost 0 bases and the V segment lost 0 bases, leaving 8 bases of the junction unmatched. The CDR3 region is CASSQEGAGQSSYNEQFF. CDR3 bases: TGTGCCAGCAGCCAAGAGGGAGCGGGGCAGAGCTCCTACAATGAGCAGTTCTTC.

The gene calls are TRBV7-2 and TRBJ1-5; perhaps TRBD1 as D (5 bases). Per germline, CDR1 SGHTA and CDR2 FQGNSA. This CDR3 is 13 amino acids long. With 8 bases removed from V and 6 bases from J, the gap between germline ends came to 14 bases. The CDR3 loop reads CASRGGLGQPQHF. For the CDR3, the DNA is TGTGCCAGCCGGGGGGGATTGGGTCAGCCCCAGCATTTT.

The chain recombines TRBV28 with TRBJ2-1, with D possibly being TRBD1 (5 bases). Germline loops: CDR1 MDHEN, CDR2 SYDVKM. The CDR3 totals 13 residues. V was trimmed by 3 bases and J by 3 bases, leaving 6 bases between them. The CDR3 sequence is CASSFDSYNEQFF. In DNA form, the CDR3 reads TGTGCCAGCAGTTTTGACAGCTACAATGAGCAGTTCTTC.